Listed below are T cell receptor beta chains from one sample, sequenced in a study of T cell responses to AZD1222 COVID-19 vaccine. Libraries were prepared by immunoSEQ multiplex PCR; TCRdb keeps only in-frame clonotypes and omits some of them. The sample holds under 150,000 clones, 93% seen once. The sequenced sample was peripheral blood, obtained on day 0 of AZD1222 vaccination. The receptors were sampled from an adult in good health. CDR3s include the opening cysteine and the closing phenylalanine or tryptophan. Fields, in order: V gene, J gene, D gene, clone size, CDR3 protein, CDR3 DNA. A D gene is named only where the DNA matches it firmly. Size values are once, few and many counts, or a class for expanded clones, and some rows have none.

V: TRBV7-8; J: TRBJ1-5; D: .; size: .; CDR3: CASSHNSGNQNQPQHF; DNA: TGTGCCAGCAGCCACAACAGCGGGAATCAAAATCAGCCCCAGCATTTT
V: TRBV27; J: TRBJ1-5; D: TRBD1; size: .; CDR3: CASGQGIQPQHF; DNA: TGTGCCAGCGGACAGGGGATACAGCCCCAGCATTTT
V: TRBV27; J: TRBJ2-3; D: .; size: .; CDR3: CASRTGAVTDTQYF; DNA: TGTGCCAGCAGGACCGGAGCGGTGACAGATACGCAGTATTTT
V: TRBV5-1; J: TRBJ1-5; D: .; size: .; CDR3: CASSAGTGQPQHF; DNA: TGCGCCAGCAGCGCCGGCACGGGTCAGCCCCAGCATTTT
V: TRBV18; J: TRBJ1-5; D: TRBD1; size: .; CDR3: CASSPLRQGILTSNQPQHF; DNA: TGTGCCAGCTCACCGCTGAGACAGGGGATTTTGACAAGCAATCAGCCCCAGCATTTT
V: TRBV2; J: TRBJ1-2; D: .; size: .; CDR3: CASSLHGGGYTF; DNA: TGTGCCAGCAGTTTACATGGGGGTGGCTACACCTTC
V: TRBV3-1/TRBV3-2; J: TRBJ2-2; D: .; size: few; CDR3: CASSQEDGYTGELFF; DNA: TGTGCCAGCAGCCAAGAGGATGGATACACCGGGGAGCTGTTTTTT
V: TRBV9; J: TRBJ1-1; D: .; size: .; CDR3: CASSVDQFTEAFF; DNA: TGTGCCAGCAGCGTAGACCAATTCACTGAAGCTTTCTTT
V: TRBV7-3; J: TRBJ1-1; D: .; size: .; CDR3: CASSLGHQNTEAFF; DNA: TGTGCCAGCAGCCTCGGACATCAGAACACTGAAGCTTTCTTT
V: TRBV27; J: TRBJ2-3; D: .; size: .; CDR3: CASSLLTSTDTQYF; DNA: TGTGCCAGCAGTTTATTAACTAGCACAGATACGCAGTATTTT
V: TRBV15; J: TRBJ2-3; D: TRBD2; size: .; CDR3: CATSRDRSGRATDTQYF; DNA: TGTGCCACCAGCAGAGATCGGAGCGGGAGGGCCACAGATACGCAGTATTTT
V: TRBV5-4; J: TRBJ2-1; D: .; size: .; CDR3: CASTPRKENRDEQFF; DNA: TGTGCCAGCACCCCTCGGAAGGAGAATAGGGATGAGCAGTTCTTC
V: TRBV27; J: TRBJ1-1; D: .; size: .; CDR3: CASSLPGFTEAFF; DNA: TGTGCCAGCAGTTTACCGGGGTTCACTGAAGCTTTCTTT
V: TRBV27; J: TRBJ2-7; D: .; size: .; CDR3: CASSLINSYEQYF; DNA: TGTGCCAGCAGCCTCATAAACTCCTACGAGCAGTACTTC
V: TRBV6-2/TRBV6-3; J: TRBJ1-6; D: .; size: .; CDR3: CASSLGSSYNSPLHF; DNA: TGTGCCAGCAGTCTCGGGAGCTCCTATAATTCACCCCTCCACTTT
V: TRBV5-1; J: TRBJ2-5; D: TRBD2; size: .; CDR3: CASSSPNRAGGGETQYF; DNA: TGCGCCAGCAGCTCCCCCAATCGAGCGGGGGGCGGGGAGACCCAGTACTTC
V: TRBV5-4; J: TRBJ2-1; D: TRBD1; size: .; CDR3: CASSFLDRGLNEQFF; DNA: TGTGCCAGCAGCTTTTTGGACAGGGGGCTTAATGAGCAGTTCTTC
V: TRBV19; J: TRBJ1-6; D: .; size: .; CDR3: CASSTRDSVYNSPLHF; DNA: TGTGCCAGTAGTACTCGGGACTCTGTCTATAATTCACCCCTCCACTTT
V: TRBV5-1; J: TRBJ1-4; D: TRBD1; size: .; CDR3: CASKGTGDEKLFF; DNA: TGCGCCAGCAAGGGGACAGGGGATGAAAAACTGTTTTTT
V: TRBV18; J: TRBJ2-7; D: .; size: .; CDR3: CASSPKGSGSYEQYF; DNA: TGTGCCAGCTCACCAAAAGGATCAGGGTCCTACGAGCAGTACTTC
V: TRBV7-2; J: TRBJ1-3; D: .; size: .; CDR3: CASSLAPRDGNTIYF; DNA: TGTGCCAGCAGCTTAGCCCCAAGGGATGGAAACACCATATATTTT
V: TRBV7-6; J: TRBJ1-3; D: .; size: .; CDR3: CASSLTQGTGNTIYF; DNA: TGTGCCAGCAGCTTAACCCAGGGGACTGGAAACACCATATATTTT
V: TRBV13; J: TRBJ2-1; D: .; size: .; CDR3: CASSLSPSFQTSMFF; DNA: TGTGCCAGCAGCTTATCCCCCTCCTTTCAGACTAGTATGTTCTTC
V: TRBV11-3; J: TRBJ2-1; D: .; size: .; CDR3: CASSSGALNEQFF; DNA: TGTGCCAGCAGCTCCGGGGCCCTCAATGAGCAGTTCTTC
V: TRBV3-1/TRBV3-2; J: TRBJ2-5; D: TRBD1; size: .; CDR3: CASSQSDRGETQYF; DNA: TGTGCCAGCAGCCAATCCGACAGGGGGGAGACCCAGTACTTC
V: TRBV25-1; J: TRBJ1-1; D: .; size: .; CDR3: CASSEFLGDRTEAFF; DNA: TGTGCCAGCAGTGAATTCCTGGGGGATCGGACTGAAGCTTTCTTT
V: TRBV6-1; J: TRBJ1-5; D: .; size: .; CDR3: CASSEARGRNQPQHF; DNA: TGTGCCAGCAGTGAGGCCAGGGGTCGCAATCAGCCCCAGCATTTT
V: TRBV28; J: TRBJ2-1; D: .; size: few; CDR3: CASSWTVNEQFF; DNA: TGTGCCAGCAGCTGGACGGTGAATGAGCAGTTCTTC
V: TRBV12-3/TRBV12-4; J: TRBJ1-2; D: .; size: .; CDR3: CASRKWEGSGYTF; DNA: TGTGCCAGCAGAAAGTGGGAAGGGAGCGGCTACACCTTC
V: TRBV3-1/TRBV3-2; J: TRBJ1-1; D: .; size: few; CDR3: CASSPHVPMNTEAFF; DNA: TGTGCCAGCAGCCCCCACGTTCCCATGAACACTGAAGCTTTCTTT
V: TRBV28; J: TRBJ1-1; D: .; size: once; CDR3: CAGKSGMNTEAFF; DNA: TGTGCCGGAAAGTCGGGGATGAACACTGAAGCTTTCTTT
V: TRBV27; J: TRBJ2-1; D: .; size: .; CDR3: CASSLSLGGSDEQFF; DNA: TGTGCCAGCAGTTTAAGTTTGGGGGGCAGCGATGAGCAGTTCTTC
V: TRBV28; J: TRBJ2-7; D: TRBD2; size: .; CDR3: CASSPPRLAGVREQYF; DNA: TGTGCCAGCAGTCCACCCCGGTTAGCGGGAGTGCGGGAGCAGTACTTC
V: TRBV2; J: TRBJ1-2; D: TRBD1; size: .; CDR3: CASSEQGAGYTF; DNA: TGTGCCAGCAGTGAACAGGGGGCTGGCTACACCTTC
V: TRBV7-3; J: TRBJ2-1; D: .; size: .; CDR3: CASSFRQKNNEQFF; DNA: TGTGCCAGCAGCTTCCGACAGAAGAACAATGAGCAGTTCTTC
V: TRBV2; J: TRBJ2-7; D: .; size: once; CDR3: CASTDSNSYEQYF; DNA: TGTGCCAGCACGGACTCCAACTCCTACGAGCAGTACTTC
V: TRBV7-8; J: TRBJ1-5; D: .; size: .; CDR3: CASSFLRATDQPQHF; DNA: TGTGCCAGCAGCTTTCTGAGAGCCACCGATCAGCCCCAGCATTTT
V: TRBV29-1; J: TRBJ2-7; D: TRBD1; size: .; CDR3: CSVKPGQGALYF; DNA: TGCAGCGTTAAACCGGGACAGGGGGCTCTGTACTTC
V: TRBV10-3; J: TRBJ1-1; D: TRBD1; size: .; CDR3: CAISEDRAFEAFF; DNA: TGTGCCATCAGTGAGGACAGGGCCTTTGAAGCTTTCTTT
V: TRBV3-1/TRBV3-2; J: TRBJ1-1; D: .; size: .; CDR3: CASTRAGRNTEAFF; DNA: TGTGCCAGCACGCGGGCGGGTAGGAACACTGAAGCTTTCTTT
V: TRBV27; J: TRBJ2-1; D: .; size: .; CDR3: CASSFSGGSGEQFF; DNA: TGTGCCAGCAGTTTTAGTGGGGGATCGGGTGAGCAGTTCTTC